This T cell receptor (beta chain) stems from a study of CD8 T cells in ankylosing spondylitis. Turning to this clonotype: Its specificity is not known.

Molecular-barcoded quantitative 5'-RACE produced these TCR beta libraries. TCRdb analysed the 5' RACE reads with MiXCR anew, one entry per CDR3 protein. The sample lists about 250,000 distinct CDR3 sequences, about 20% seen once, with approximately 33% in the top ten. The germline V gene encodes CDR1 MGHDK and CDR2 SYGVNS. The CDR3 totals 11 residues. General observations from the study: Characteristic of ankylosing spondylitis blood, it appeared, was a TCR beta motif comprising several highly homologous variants. Within matched ankylosing spondylitis synovial fluid, disease-linked clones were reportedly significantly enriched. Before this, some motif variants had been reported in reactive arthritis synovial fluid and blood.

V gene TRBV25-1 combines with J gene TRBJ1-1; D may be TRBD1 (6 bases). This clonotype was obtained from a male donor with ankylosing spondylitis or in good health (not recorded which). The sample consisted of blood, either unsorted or a sorted T cell fraction (not recorded which). The CDR3 protein is CAAGGDTEAFF. The CDR3 bases are TGTGCGGCGGGGGGCGACACTGAAGCTTTCTTT.